The clone carrying this T cell receptor (beta chain) was seen just once. Its antigen remains unknown. Trimming cost V 0 bases and J 2 bases, with 15 bases left between them. Per germline, CDR1 MGHRA and CDR2 YSYEKL. This CDR3 has 17 residues. This entry comes from a study of cytomegalovirus exposure and HLA in healthy donors. Study-level points and caveats: According to the study, roughly 180 TCR beta chains were cytomegalovirus-associated. Researchers reported that three CMV-associated chains were confirmed in vitro as CMV antigen-specific.

Here immunoSEQ multiplex PCR was the method, and the copy in TCRdb shows in-frame clones only, minus some. The sample records 240,000 or so clones, 86% being singletons. The receptor was derived from a young woman in good health and CMV-seropositive. The gene calls are TRBV4-1 and TRBJ2-3, with TRBD1 as a possible D gene (6 bases). The specimen sequenced was PBMCs. CDR3 protein: CASSQESLQGSTDTQYF. CDR3 nucleotide sequence: TGCGCCAGCAGCCAAGAGAGCCTACAGGGATCCACAGATACGCAGTATTTT.